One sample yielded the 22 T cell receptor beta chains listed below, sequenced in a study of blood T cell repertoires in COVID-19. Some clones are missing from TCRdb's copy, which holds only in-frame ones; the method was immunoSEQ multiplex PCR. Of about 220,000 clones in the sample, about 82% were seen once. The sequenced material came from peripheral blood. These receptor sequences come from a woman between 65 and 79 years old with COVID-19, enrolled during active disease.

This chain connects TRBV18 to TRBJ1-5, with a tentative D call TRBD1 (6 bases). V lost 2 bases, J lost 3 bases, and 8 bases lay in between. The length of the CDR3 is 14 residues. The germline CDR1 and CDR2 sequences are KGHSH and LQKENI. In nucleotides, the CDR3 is TGTGCCAGCTCACCAGGGGACAACAATCAGCCCCAGCATTTT. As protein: CASSPGDNNQPQHF.

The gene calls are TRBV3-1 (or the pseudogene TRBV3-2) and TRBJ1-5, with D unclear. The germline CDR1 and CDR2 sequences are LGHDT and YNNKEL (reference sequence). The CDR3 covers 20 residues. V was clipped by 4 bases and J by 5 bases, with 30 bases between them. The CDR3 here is CASSPSGGVSRFGPDQPQHF. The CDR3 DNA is TGTGCCAGCAGCCCCAGTGGCGGGGTAAGTAGGTTCGGGCCCGATCAGCCCCAGCATTTT.

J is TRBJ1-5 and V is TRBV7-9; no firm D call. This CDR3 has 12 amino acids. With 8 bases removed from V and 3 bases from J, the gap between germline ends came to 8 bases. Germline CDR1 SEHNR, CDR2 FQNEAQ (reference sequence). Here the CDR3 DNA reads TGTGCCAGCGGGCAGGACAATCAGCCCCAGCATTTT. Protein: CASGQDNQPQHF.

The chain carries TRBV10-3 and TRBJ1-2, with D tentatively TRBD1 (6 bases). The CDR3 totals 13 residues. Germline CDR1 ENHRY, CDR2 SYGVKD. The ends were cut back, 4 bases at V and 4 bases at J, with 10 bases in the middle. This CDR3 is CAISVDSAYGYTF. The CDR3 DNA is TGTGCCATCAGTGTGGACAGTGCCTATGGCTACACCTTC.

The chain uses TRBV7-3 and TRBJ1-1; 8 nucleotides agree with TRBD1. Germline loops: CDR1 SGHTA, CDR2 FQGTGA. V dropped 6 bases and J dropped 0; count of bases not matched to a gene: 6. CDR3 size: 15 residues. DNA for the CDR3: TGTGCCAGCAGTTCCGGACAGGGAATGAACACTGAAGCTTTCTTT. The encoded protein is CASSSGQGMNTEAFF.

The CDR3 loop is CATSDFFSGGASNTQYF. The CDR3 DNA reads as TGTGCCACCAGTGATTTCTTTAGCGGGGGGGCCTCGAATACGCAGTATTTT. The rearrangement links TRBV24-1 to TRBJ2-3; 11 bases are a match to TRBD2. Germline V gene lookup returns CDR1 KGHDR and CDR2 SFDVKD. There are 17 residues in the CDR3. The ends lost 1 base at V and 7 bases at J; junction bases unmatched: 9.

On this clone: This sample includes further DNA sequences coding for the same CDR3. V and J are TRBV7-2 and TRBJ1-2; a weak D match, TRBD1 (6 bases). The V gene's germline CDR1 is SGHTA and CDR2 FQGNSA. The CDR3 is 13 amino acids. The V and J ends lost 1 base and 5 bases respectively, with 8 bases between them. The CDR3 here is CASSLGQVYGYTF. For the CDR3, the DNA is TGTGCCAGCAGCTTAGGACAGGTGTATGGCTACACCTTC.

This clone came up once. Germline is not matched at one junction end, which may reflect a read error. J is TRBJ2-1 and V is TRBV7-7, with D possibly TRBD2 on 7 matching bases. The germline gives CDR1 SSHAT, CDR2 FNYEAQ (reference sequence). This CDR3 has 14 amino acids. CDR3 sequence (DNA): TGTGCTAGCAGCTTAGCGTCGGGGGGCGATGAGCAGTTCTTC. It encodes CASSLASGGDEQFF.

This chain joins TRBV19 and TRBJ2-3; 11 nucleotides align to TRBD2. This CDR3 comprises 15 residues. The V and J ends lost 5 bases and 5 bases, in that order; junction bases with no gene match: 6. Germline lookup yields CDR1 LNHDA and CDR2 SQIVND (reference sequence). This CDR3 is CASSSSGGTGDTQYF. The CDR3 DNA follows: TGTGCCAGTAGTTCTAGCGGGGGGACCGGAGATACGCAGTATTTT.

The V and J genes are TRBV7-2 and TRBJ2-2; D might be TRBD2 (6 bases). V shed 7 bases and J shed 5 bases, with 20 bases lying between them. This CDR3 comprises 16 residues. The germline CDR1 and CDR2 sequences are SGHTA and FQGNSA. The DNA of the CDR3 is TGTGCCAGCACTATAGCGACGGGGGAGTGGACCGGGGAGCTGTTTTTT. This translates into CASTIATGEWTGELFF.

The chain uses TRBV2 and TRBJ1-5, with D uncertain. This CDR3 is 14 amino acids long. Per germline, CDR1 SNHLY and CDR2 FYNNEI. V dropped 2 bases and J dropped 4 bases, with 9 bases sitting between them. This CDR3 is CASSESQTNQPQHF. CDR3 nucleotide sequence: TGTGCCAGCAGTGAAAGCCAGACAAATCAGCCCCAGCATTTT.

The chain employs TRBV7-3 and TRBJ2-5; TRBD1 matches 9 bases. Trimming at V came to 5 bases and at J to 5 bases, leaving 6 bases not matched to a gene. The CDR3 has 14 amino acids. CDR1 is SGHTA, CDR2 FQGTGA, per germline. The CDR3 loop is CASSKTGGLETQYF. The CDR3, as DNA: TGTGCCAGCAGCAAAACAGGGGGCTTGGAGACCCAGTACTTC.

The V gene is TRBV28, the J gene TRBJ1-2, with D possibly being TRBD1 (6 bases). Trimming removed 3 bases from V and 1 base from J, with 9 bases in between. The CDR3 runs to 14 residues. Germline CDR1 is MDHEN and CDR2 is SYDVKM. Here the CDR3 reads CASSFQGRNYGYTF. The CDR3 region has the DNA TGTGCCAGCAGTTTCCAGGGGCGTAACTATGGCTACACCTTC.

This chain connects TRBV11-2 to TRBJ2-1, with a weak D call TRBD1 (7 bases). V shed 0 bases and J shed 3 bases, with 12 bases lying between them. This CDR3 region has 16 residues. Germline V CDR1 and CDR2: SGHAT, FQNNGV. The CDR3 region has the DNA TGTGCCAGCAGCTTAGACGGAGGGACAGACTACAATGAGCAGTTCTTC. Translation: CASSLDGGTDYNEQFF.

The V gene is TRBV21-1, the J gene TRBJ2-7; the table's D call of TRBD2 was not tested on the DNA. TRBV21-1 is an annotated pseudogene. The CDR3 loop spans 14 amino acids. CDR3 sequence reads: CASSSPHEGYEQYF. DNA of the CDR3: TGTGCCAGCAGCAGTCCCCACGAGGGATACGAGCAGTACTTC.

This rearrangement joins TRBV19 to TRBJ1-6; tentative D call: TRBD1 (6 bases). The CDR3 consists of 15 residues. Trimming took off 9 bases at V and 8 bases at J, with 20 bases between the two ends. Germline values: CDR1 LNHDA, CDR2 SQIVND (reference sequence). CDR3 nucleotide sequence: TGTGCCAGCTCTTCGGCGGGGGGCGCGTATTCACCCCTCCACTTT. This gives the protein CASSSAGGAYSPLHF.

As DNA, the CDR3 is TGTGCTAGTGGCGTGGACAGATTTTACCCCTCCTACAATGAGCAGTTCTTC. Translated: CASGVDRFYPSYNEQFF. This rearrangement joins TRBV12-5 to TRBJ2-1, with a weak D call TRBD1 (6 bases). The CDR3 runs to 17 residues. CDR1 is LGHNT, CDR2 FRNRAP, per germline. The V and J ends lost 6 bases and 0 bases respectively, with 18 bases between them. Supplemented by reference TRBV12-5 and TRBJ2-1, the full variable domain reads DARVTQTPRHKVTEMGQEVTMRCQPILGHNTVFWYRQTMMQGLELLAYFRNRAPLDDSGMPKDRFSAEMPDATLATLKIQPSEPRDSAVYFCASGVDRFYPSYNEQFFGPGTRLTVL.

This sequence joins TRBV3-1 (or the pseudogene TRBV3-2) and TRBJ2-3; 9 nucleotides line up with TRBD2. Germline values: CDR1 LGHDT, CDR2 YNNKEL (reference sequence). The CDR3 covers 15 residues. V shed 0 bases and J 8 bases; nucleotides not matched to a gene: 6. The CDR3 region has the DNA TGTGCCAGCAGCCAAGATGGAGCGGGGGGAGCTACGCAGTATTTT. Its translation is CASSQDGAGGATQYF.

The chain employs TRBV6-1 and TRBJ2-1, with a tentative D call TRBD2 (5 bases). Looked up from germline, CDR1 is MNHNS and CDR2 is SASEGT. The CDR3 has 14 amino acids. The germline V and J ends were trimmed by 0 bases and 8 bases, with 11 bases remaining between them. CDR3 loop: CASSEAVMGDEQFF. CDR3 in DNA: TGTGCCAGCAGTGAAGCGGTGATGGGAGATGAGCAGTTCTTC.

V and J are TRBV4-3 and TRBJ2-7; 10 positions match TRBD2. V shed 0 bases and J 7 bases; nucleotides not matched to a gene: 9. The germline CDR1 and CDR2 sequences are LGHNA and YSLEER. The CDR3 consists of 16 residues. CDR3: CASSQDLVAGGREQYF. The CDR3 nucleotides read TGCGCCAGCAGCCAAGATCTAGTAGCGGGGGGTCGGGAGCAGTACTTC.

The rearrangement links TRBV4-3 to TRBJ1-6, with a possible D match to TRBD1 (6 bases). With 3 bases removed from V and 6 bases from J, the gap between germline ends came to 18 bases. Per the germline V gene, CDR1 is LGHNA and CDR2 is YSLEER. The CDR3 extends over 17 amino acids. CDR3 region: CASSQDPRGGSNSPLHF. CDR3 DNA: TGCGCCAGCAGCCAGGACCCCAGGGGAGGGAGTAATTCACCCCTCCACTTT.

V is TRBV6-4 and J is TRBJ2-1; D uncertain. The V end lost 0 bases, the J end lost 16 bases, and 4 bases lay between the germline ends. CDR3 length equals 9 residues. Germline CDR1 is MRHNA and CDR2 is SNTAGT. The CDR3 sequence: CASSDSPFF. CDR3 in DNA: TGTGCCAGCAGTGACTCCCCTTTCTTC.